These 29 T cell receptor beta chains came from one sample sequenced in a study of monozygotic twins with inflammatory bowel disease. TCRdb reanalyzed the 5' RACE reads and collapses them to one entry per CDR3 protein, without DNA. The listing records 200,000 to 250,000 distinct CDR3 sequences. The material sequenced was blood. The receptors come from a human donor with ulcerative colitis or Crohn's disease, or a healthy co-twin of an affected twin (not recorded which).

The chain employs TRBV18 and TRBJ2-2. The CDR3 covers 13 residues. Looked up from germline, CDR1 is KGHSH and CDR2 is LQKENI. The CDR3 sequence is CASSPFHTGELFF.

The CDR3 here is CASSYSEGGTSYNEQFF. The chain uses TRBV6-5 and TRBJ2-1; TCRdb designates TRBD1, a call that cannot be tested without DNA. Germline CDR1 MNHEY, CDR2 SVGAGI. The CDR3 totals 17 residues.

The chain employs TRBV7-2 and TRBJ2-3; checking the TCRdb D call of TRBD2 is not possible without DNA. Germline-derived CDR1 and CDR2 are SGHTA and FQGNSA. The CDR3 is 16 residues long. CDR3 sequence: CASSSGTSGIPYTQYF. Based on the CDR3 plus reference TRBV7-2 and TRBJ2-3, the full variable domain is GAGVSQSPSNKVTEKGKDVELRCDPISGHTALYWYRQSLGQGLEFLIYFQGNSAPDKSGLPSDRFSAERTGGSVSTLTIQRTQQEDSAVYLCASSSGTSGIPYTQYFGPGTRLTVL.

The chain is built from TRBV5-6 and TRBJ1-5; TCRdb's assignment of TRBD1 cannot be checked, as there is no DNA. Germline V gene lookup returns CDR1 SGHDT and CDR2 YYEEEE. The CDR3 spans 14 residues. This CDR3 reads CASSRGTGAQPQHF.

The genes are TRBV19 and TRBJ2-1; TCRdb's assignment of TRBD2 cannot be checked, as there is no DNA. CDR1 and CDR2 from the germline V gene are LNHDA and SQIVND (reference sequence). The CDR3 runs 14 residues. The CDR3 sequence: CATTGTSAYNEQFF.

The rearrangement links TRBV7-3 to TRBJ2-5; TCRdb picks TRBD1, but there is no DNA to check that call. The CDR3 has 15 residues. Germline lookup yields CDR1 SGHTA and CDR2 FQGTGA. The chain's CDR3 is CASSSNRGGQETQYF.

Here the CDR3 reads CASSLEWFHEQYF. The V gene is TRBV7-2, the J gene TRBJ2-7. The germline gives CDR1 SGHTA, CDR2 FQGNSA. CDR3 size: 13 residues. Using reference TRBV7-2 and TRBJ2-7 for the parts outside the CDR3, the full variable domain is GAGVSQSPSNKVTEKGKDVELRCDPISGHTALYWYRQSLGQGLEFLIYFQGNSAPDKSGLPSDRFSAERTGGSVSTLTIQRTQQEDSAVYLCASSLEWFHEQYFGPGTRLTVT.

CDR3 sequence: CASSQVAAGKNIQYF. The genes are TRBV3-1 and TRBJ2-4; TCRdb reports TRBD2, a call that lacks DNA to check it against. Germline V gene data show CDR1 as LGHDT and CDR2 as YNNKEL (reference sequence). The CDR3 is 15 residues long.

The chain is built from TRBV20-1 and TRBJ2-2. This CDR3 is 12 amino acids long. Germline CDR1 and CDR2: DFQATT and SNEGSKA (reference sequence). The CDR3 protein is CSAREGKGELFF.

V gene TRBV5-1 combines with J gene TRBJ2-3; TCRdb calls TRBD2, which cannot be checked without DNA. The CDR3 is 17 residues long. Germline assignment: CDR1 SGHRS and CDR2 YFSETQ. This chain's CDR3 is CASSFWTSGGPTDTQYF.

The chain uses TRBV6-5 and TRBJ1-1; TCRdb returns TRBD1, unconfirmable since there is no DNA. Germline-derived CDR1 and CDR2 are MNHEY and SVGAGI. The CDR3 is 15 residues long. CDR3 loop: CASSSYRGRNTEAFF.

CDR3 sequence reads: CASSLADPFETQYF. This chain uses TRBV5-1 with TRBJ2-3; as DNA is missing, the TRBD1 call by TCRdb cannot be tested. Germline V lookup: CDR1 SGHRS, CDR2 YFSETQ. The CDR3 length is 14 residues.

This CDR3 is CSARNGEGNQPQHF. The chain uses TRBV20-1 and TRBJ1-5. Per the germline V gene, CDR1 is DFQATT and CDR2 is SNEGSKA (reference sequence). The CDR3 is 14 residues long.

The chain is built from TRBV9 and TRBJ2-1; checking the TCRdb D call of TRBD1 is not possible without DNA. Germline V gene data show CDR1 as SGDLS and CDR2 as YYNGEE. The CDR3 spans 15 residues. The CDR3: CASSGTGATVNEQFF.

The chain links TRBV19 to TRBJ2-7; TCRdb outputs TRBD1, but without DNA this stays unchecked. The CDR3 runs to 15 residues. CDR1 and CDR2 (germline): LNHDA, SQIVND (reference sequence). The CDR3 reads CASSPDSLRSYEQYF.

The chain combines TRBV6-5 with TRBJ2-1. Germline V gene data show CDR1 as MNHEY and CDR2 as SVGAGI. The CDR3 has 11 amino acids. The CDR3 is CASGFSNEQFF.

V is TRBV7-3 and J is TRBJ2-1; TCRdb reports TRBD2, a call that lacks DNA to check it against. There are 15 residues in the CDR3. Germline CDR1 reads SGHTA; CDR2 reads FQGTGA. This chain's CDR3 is CASSSLAGGNNEQFF.

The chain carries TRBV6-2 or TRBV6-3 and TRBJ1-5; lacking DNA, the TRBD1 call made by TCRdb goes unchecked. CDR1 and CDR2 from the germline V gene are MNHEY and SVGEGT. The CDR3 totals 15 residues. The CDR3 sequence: CASSRTEYSNQPQHF.

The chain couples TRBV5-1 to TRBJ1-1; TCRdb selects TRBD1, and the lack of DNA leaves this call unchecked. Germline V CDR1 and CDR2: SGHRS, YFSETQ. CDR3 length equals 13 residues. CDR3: CASSLWSGGEAFF. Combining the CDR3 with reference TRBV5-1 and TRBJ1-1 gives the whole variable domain KAGVTQTPRYLIKTRGQQVTLSCSPISGHRSVSWYQQTPGQGLQFLFEYFSETQRNKGNFPGRFSGRQFSNSRSEMNVSTLELGDSALYLCASSLWSGGEAFFGQGTRLTVV.

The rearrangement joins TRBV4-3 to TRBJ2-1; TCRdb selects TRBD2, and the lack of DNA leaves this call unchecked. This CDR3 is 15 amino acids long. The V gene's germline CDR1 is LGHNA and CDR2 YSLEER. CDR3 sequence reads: CASSQEAELAIEQFF.

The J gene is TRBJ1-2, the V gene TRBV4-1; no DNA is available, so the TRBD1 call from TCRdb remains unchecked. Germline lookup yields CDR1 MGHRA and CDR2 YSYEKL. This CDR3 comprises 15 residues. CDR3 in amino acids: CASSQELYRGNGYTF.

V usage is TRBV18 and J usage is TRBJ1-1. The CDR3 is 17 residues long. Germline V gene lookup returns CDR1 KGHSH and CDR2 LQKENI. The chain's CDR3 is CASSPKGPPGLNTEAFF.

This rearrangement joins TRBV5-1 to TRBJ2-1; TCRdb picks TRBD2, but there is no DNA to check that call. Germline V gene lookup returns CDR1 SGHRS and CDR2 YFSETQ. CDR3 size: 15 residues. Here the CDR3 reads CASTPGTSGRGEQFF.

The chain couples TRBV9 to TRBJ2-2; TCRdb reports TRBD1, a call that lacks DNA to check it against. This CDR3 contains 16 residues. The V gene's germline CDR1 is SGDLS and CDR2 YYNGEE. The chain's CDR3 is CASSHGQGPNTGELFF. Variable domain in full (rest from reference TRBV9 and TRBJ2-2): DSGVTQTPKHLITATGQRVTLRCSPRSGDLSVYWYQQSLDQGLQFLIQYYNGEERAKGNILERFSAQQFPDLHSELNLSSLELGDSALYFCASSHGQGPNTGELFFGEGSRLTVL.

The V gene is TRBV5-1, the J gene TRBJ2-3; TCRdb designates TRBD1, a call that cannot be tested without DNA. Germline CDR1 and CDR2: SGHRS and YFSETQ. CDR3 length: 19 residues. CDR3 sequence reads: CASSLAVTGGAQGGNTQYF.

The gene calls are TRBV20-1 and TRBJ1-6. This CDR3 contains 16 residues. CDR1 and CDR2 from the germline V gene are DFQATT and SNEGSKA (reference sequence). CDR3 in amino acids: CSALKTGLQSDSPLHF.

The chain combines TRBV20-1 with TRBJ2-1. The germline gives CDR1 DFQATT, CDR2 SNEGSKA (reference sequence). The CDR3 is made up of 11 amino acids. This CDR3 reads CSATPYNEQFF.

This chain's CDR3 is CASSLAGSKNIQYF. This chain joins TRBV5-1 and TRBJ2-4. This CDR3 spans 14 amino acids. The V gene's germline CDR1 is SGHRS and CDR2 YFSETQ.

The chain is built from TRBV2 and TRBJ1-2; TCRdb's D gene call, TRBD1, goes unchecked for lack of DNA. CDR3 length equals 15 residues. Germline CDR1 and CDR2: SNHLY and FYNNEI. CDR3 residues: CASSPGTGLNYGYTF.